This T cell receptor (beta chain) was captured by sequencing in a study of shared clonotypes between healthy human individuals. The study's findings and limits: Though the depth was large, rarefaction showed that sorted-subset sequencing was incomplete.

Libraries were prepared by immunoSEQ multiplex PCR; TCRdb keeps only in-frame clonotypes and omits some of them. In the table there are 190,000 or so clones, about 68% of which are singletons. J gave up 0 bases and V 5 bases, and 2 bases lay outside the gene matches. Germline CDR1 is MNHEY and CDR2 is SVGAGI. The CDR3 extends over 15 amino acids. Regarding this clone: Its antigen is as yet unknown.

Material: memory CD4+ T cells sorted from blood. Documented subset: CD45RA-negative fraction. The chain combines TRBV6-5 with TRBJ2-3; 10 positions agree with TRBD2. The clonotype comes from a man aged 25 to 45 in good health. DNA for the CDR3: TGTGCCAGCAGTCGTAGCGGGGGGAGCACAGATACGCAGTATTTT. It yields the protein CASSRSGGSTDTQYF.